Listed below are T cell receptor beta chains from one sample, sequenced in a study of blood T cell repertoires in COVID-19. Data came from immunoSEQ multiplex PCR; TCRdb stores just in-frame clones and leaves some out. The sample has roughly 270,000 clones; roughly 85% are singletons. Sequencing used PBMCs or T cells enriched from blood (not recorded which). All receptors come from a man aged 40-49 years who had been exposed to COVID-19. CDR3s include the opening cysteine and the closing phenylalanine or tryptophan. The order of the fields is J gene, clone size, V gene, D gene, CDR3 protein, CDR3 DNA. The D gene is left open where the match is weak. Some rows have no size entry. The others give once, few or many, or a class for an expanded clone.

J: TRBJ1-1; size: once; V: TRBV2; D: NA; CDR3: CASRQQGTEAFF; DNA: TGTGCCAGCAGACAACAGGGCACTGAAGCTTTCTTT
J: TRBJ2-1; size: NA; V: TRBV6-6; D: NA; CDR3: CASSRGQPSSYNEQFF; DNA: TGTGCCAGCAGTCGAGGACAGCCTAGCTCCTACAATGAGCAGTTCTTC
J: TRBJ1-1; size: NA; V: TRBV3-1/TRBV3-2; D: NA; CDR3: CASSQTGSMGAEAFF; DNA: TGTGCCAGCAGCCAAACGGGGTCGATGGGAGCTGAAGCTTTCTTT
J: TRBJ2-2; size: few; V: TRBV6-4; D: TRBD2; CDR3: CASRRETFTGELFF; DNA: TGTGCCAGCCGGCGGGAGACGTTTACCGGGGAGCTGTTTTTT
J: TRBJ1-5; size: NA; V: TRBV27; D: TRBD1; CDR3: CASRGRTGLNQPQHF; DNA: TGTGCCAGCAGAGGAAGGACAGGATTAAATCAGCCCCAGCATTTT
J: TRBJ2-1; size: few; V: TRBV5-5; D: TRBD2; CDR3: CASSPTRAGGHFDEQFF; DNA: TGTGCCAGCAGCCCAACAAGAGCGGGAGGGCATTTCGATGAGCAGTTCTTC
J: TRBJ2-2; size: NA; V: TRBV4-2; D: NA; CDR3: CASSEFHDTGELFF; DNA: TGTGCCAGCAGTGAGTTCCACGACACCGGGGAGCTGTTTTTT
J: TRBJ2-7; size: once; V: TRBV7-8; D: NA; CDR3: CASTVTASGVYEQYF; DNA: TGTGCCAGCACCGTGACTGCCTCGGGGGTATACGAGCAGTACTTC
J: TRBJ1-6; size: NA; V: TRBV27; D: TRBD1; CDR3: CASSLSVAGTGYSPLHF; DNA: TGTGCCAGCAGTTTATCTGTCGCCGGGACAGGGTACTCACCCCTCCACTTT
J: TRBJ2-1; size: NA; V: TRBV11-2; D: TRBD2; CDR3: CASSLVFSGQYNEQFF; DNA: TGTGCCAGCAGCTTAGTTTTTAGCGGGCAGTACAATGAGCAGTTCTTC
J: TRBJ1-6; size: NA; V: TRBV10-2; D: NA; CDR3: CASSVTQRFPLHF; DNA: TGCGCCAGCAGTGTAACTCAGCGTTTTCCCCTCCACTTT
J: TRBJ2-7; size: NA; V: TRBV11-3; D: NA; CDR3: CASSLEGAGTTSYEQYF; DNA: TGTGCCAGCAGCTTAGAGGGGGCCGGGACTACTTCCTACGAGCAGTACTTC
J: TRBJ2-7; size: once; V: TRBV5-1; D: NA; CDR3: CASSLSVVRGTYEQYF; DNA: TGCGCCAGCAGCTTGTCGGTAGTGCGCGGGACCTACGAGCAGTACTTC
J: TRBJ2-7; size: NA; V: TRBV12-3/TRBV12-4; D: NA; CDR3: CASSLSTAYEQYF; DNA: TGTGCCAGCAGTTTATCTACAGCCTACGAGCAGTACTTC
J: TRBJ2-2; size: NA; V: TRBV21-1; D: NA; CDR3: CASSKYTGQGIGCTGELFF; DNA: TGTGCCAGCAGCAAATATACCGGACAGGGTATCGGATGCACCGGGGAGCTGTTTTTT
J: TRBJ1-2; size: NA; V: TRBV18; D: NA; CDR3: CASSPEGEIGGYTF; DNA: TGTGCCAGCTCACCAGAGGGGGAGATCGGTGGCTACACCTTC
J: TRBJ2-7; size: few; V: TRBV18; D: TRBD2; CDR3: CASSLGTSGNLEQYF; DNA: TGTGCCAGCTCACTCGGGACTAGCGGGAATTTAGAGCAGTACTTC
J: TRBJ2-6; size: NA; V: TRBV5-1; D: TRBD1; CDR3: CASRPGTGSGGANVLTF; DNA: TGCGCCAGCCGCCCCGGGACAGGGAGTGGTGGGGCCAACGTCCTGACTTTC
J: TRBJ2-1; size: NA; V: TRBV7-8; D: TRBD1; CDR3: CASSPSEQGANEQFF; DNA: TGTGCCAGCAGCCCTTCCGAACAGGGGGCAAATGAGCAGTTCTTC
J: TRBJ2-7; size: few; V: TRBV2; D: TRBD1; CDR3: CASGQDLYEQYF; DNA: TGTGCCAGCGGACAGGACCTCTACGAGCAGTACTTC
J: TRBJ1-4; size: NA; V: TRBV7-9; D: TRBD1; CDR3: CASSIRQGGEKLFF; DNA: TGTGCCAGCAGCATTAGACAGGGAGGCGAAAAACTGTTTTTT
J: TRBJ2-1; size: NA; V: TRBV5-4; D: TRBD2; CDR3: CASSSRAGTSSNEQFF; DNA: TGTGCCAGCAGCTCGCGAGCCGGGACTAGTTCCAATGAGCAGTTCTTC
J: TRBJ2-3; size: NA; V: TRBV7-2; D: NA; CDR3: CASSLGEYPYTDTQYF; DNA: TGTGCCAGCAGCTTAGGGGAGTATCCCTACACAGATACGCAGTATTTT
J: TRBJ1-1; size: few; V: TRBV5-1; D: NA; CDR3: CASSLRSIRNTEAFF; DNA: TGCGCCAGCAGCTTGAGAAGTATCAGGAACACTGAAGCTTTCTTT
J: TRBJ1-2; size: NA; V: TRBV6-1; D: NA; CDR3: CASSEGGRGNNYGYTF; DNA: TGTGCCAGCAGTGAAGGAGGCCGGGGGAATAACTATGGCTACACCTTC
J: TRBJ1-2; size: NA; V: TRBV28; D: TRBD1; CDR3: CASRAGTEPFYGYTF; DNA: TGTGCCAGCAGAGCCGGGACAGAGCCCTTCTATGGCTACACCTTC
J: TRBJ1-5; size: few; V: TRBV12-3/TRBV12-4; D: TRBD1; CDR3: CASSLSSTGGANF; DNA: TGTGCCAGCAGTTTAAGTAGTACAGGGGGCGCGAATTTT
J: TRBJ2-2; size: few; V: TRBV7-3; D: TRBD2; CDR3: CASSHTSGTGELFF; DNA: TGTGCCAGCAGCCATACTAGCGGCACCGGGGAGCTGTTTTTT
J: TRBJ2-5; size: NA; V: TRBV7-9; D: NA; CDR3: CASSSTPQETQYF; DNA: TGTGCCAGCAGCTCGACTCCCCAAGAGACCCAGTACTTC
J: TRBJ2-7; size: NA; V: TRBV7-6; D: NA; CDR3: CASSSYRETYEQYF; DNA: TGTGCCAGCAGCTCGTACAGGGAAACCTACGAGCAGTACTTC
J: TRBJ2-2; size: NA; V: TRBV7-9; D: NA; CDR3: CASTPSGPGELFF; DNA: TGTGCCAGCACCCCGTCAGGGCCCGGGGAGCTGTTTTTT
J: TRBJ1-1; size: NA; V: TRBV11-3; D: TRBD1; CDR3: CASSSRGWAALAPNTEAFF; DNA: TGTGCCAGCAGCTCCAGGGGGTGGGCGGCTCTGGCCCCGAACACTGAAGCTTTCTTT
J: TRBJ2-2; size: NA; V: TRBV5-1; D: NA; CDR3: CASSLGLSGELFF; DNA: TGCGCCAGCAGCTTGGGACTCTCCGGGGAGCTGTTTTTT
J: TRBJ2-3; size: NA; V: TRBV7-2; D: NA; CDR3: CASSLGGEDTQYF; DNA: TGTGCCAGCAGCTTAGGGGGGGAGGATACGCAGTATTTT
J: TRBJ1-2; size: few; V: TRBV24-1; D: NA; CDR3: CATLGYAAQYGYTF; DNA: TGTGCCACCCTCGGCTATGCGGCCCAATATGGCTACACCTTC
J: TRBJ1-6; size: NA; V: TRBV6-6; D: NA; CDR3: CASGGEGSPLHF; DNA: TGTGCCAGCGGGGGCGAGGGTTCACCCCTCCACTTT
J: TRBJ1-6; size: NA; V: TRBV11-3; D: NA; CDR3: CASSLTLFSPLHF; DNA: TGTGCCAGCAGCTTAACACTATTCTCACCCCTCCACTTT
J: TRBJ1-4; size: NA; V: TRBV18; D: TRBD1; CDR3: CASSPPRAGGAVNNEKLFF; DNA: TGTGCCAGCTCACCACCGAGGGCAGGGGGCGCCGTTAATAATGAAAAACTGTTTTTT
J: TRBJ2-1; size: NA; V: TRBV3-1/TRBV3-2; D: TRBD2; CDR3: CASSQVRPSGIVGSYNEQFF; DNA: TGTGCCAGCAGCCAAGTTCGTCCTAGCGGGATTGTAGGCTCCTACAATGAGCAGTTCTTC
J: TRBJ2-7; size: NA; V: TRBV6-5; D: NA; CDR3: CASSYLTQKYEQYF; DNA: TGTGCCAGCAGTTACTTAACTCAAAAGTACGAGCAGTACTTC